The 15 T cell receptor beta chains in this list originate from one sample, sequenced in a study of Graves' ophthalmopathy and Graves' hyperthyroidism. Scientists amplified the TCR beta CDR3 regions from RNA transcripts. HTBI primers were used in a first-round RT-PCR, which preceded a second-round multiplex PCR. TCRdb ran MiXCR on the multiplex PCR reads and lists one entry per CDR3 protein. Among around 340,000 distinct CDR3 sequences listed, 17% were seen once. Specimen: peripheral blood. The source of these receptors is an adult man with Graves' ophthalmopathy.

This clonotype has at least ten counts. The chain recombines TRBV10-3 with TRBJ1-1, with a tentative D call TRBD1 (6 bases). Germline V lookup: CDR1 ENHRY, CDR2 SYGVKD. The CDR3 contains 14 residues. V was trimmed by 10 bases and J by 2 bases, leaving 17 bases between them. The CDR3 DNA is TGTGCCACCGTACCGGGACAACAAAACACTGAAGCTTTCTTT. It yields the protein CATVPGQQNTEAFF.

There are many counts of this clonotype. The CDR3 DNA reads as TGCAGCGTTGGTCTCCAGAACCAAGAGACCCAGTACTTC. Amino acids: CSVGLQNQETQYF. The gene calls are TRBV29-1 and TRBJ2-5, with unresolved D. Germline-derived CDR1 and CDR2 are SQVTM and ANQGSEA. The CDR3 length is 13 residues. V gave up 4 bases and J gave up 0 bases, with 9 bases separating them.

This clonotype occurred once. The chain couples TRBV5-1 to TRBJ2-7, with 7 bases aligning to TRBD1. Trimming cost V 4 bases and J 6 bases; bases outside gene matches: 13. The CDR3 length is 15 residues. CDR1 and CDR2 from the germline V gene are SGHRS and YFSETQ. CDR3 protein: CASSGGDRDVAEQYF. For the CDR3, the DNA is TGCGCCAGCAGCGGGGGTGACAGGGACGTGGCCGAGCAGTACTTC.

This clonotype was observed many times. This chain connects TRBV20-1 to TRBJ2-7; TRBD1 matches 11 bases. The CDR3 has 14 amino acids. After removal of 6 bases from V and 6 bases from J, the junction contained 10 bases not matched to a gene. Per the germline V gene, CDR1 is DFQATT and CDR2 is SNEGSKA (reference sequence). CDR3 bases: TGCAGTGCAGGCGGGACAGGGGGAATCGGCGAGCAGTACTTC. Its protein is CSAGGTGGIGEQYF.

Ten or more counts support this clonotype. This chain uses TRBV5-1 with TRBJ2-6; no definite D call. Germline lookup yields CDR1 SGHRS and CDR2 YFSETQ. This CDR3 comprises 14 residues. V gave up 0 bases and J gave up 4 bases, with 5 bases separating them. The CDR3 nucleotides read TGCGCCAGCAGCTTGGATGGGGGGGCCAACGTCCTGACTTTC. It translates to CASSLDGGANVLTF.

To note about this clonotype: A read error is possible here, since a much larger clone lies one base away. The genes are TRBV29-1 and TRBJ2-7, with 8 bases aligning to TRBD2. The length of the CDR3 is 13 residues. From germline, CDR1 is SQVTM and CDR2 ANQGSEA. The CDR3 nucleotides are TGCGGCGTTGGAACTAGCGGAACCTACGAGCAGTACTTC. It encodes CGVGTSGTYEQYF.

This clonotype was counted ten times or more. CDR3 nucleotides: TGCAGTGCTACTGTAGGAAGGGAGACCCAGTACTTC. Translation gives CSATVGRETQYF. The rearrangement joins TRBV20-1 to TRBJ2-5; D unclear. With 4 bases removed from V and 5 bases from J, the gap between germline ends came to 11 bases. CDR1 and CDR2 (germline): DFQATT, SNEGSKA (reference sequence). This CDR3 has 12 amino acids.

This clonotype showed up many times. The J gene is TRBJ1-1, the V gene TRBV6-2 or TRBV6-3, with D possibly being TRBD1 (5 bases). The V gene's germline CDR1 is MNHEY and CDR2 SVGEGT. The V end was cut by 7 bases, the J end by 6 bases, with 15 bases between. There are 13 residues in the CDR3. CDR3 residues: CASNQGRDAEAFF. CDR3 sequence (DNA): TGTGCCAGCAACCAAGGACGGGACGCTGAAGCTTTCTTT.

This clonotype was picked up many times. V is TRBV20-1 and J is TRBJ2-7; D might be TRBD2 (6 bases). The V end was cut by 4 bases, the J end by 3 bases, with 13 bases between. Germline CDR1 reads DFQATT; CDR2 reads SNEGSKA (reference sequence). The CDR3 extends over 13 amino acids. CDR3 amino acids: CSAISGGIYEQYF. The CDR3 region has the DNA TGCAGTGCTATTTCCGGCGGGATCTACGAGCAGTACTTC.

This clonotype was counted at least ten times. The rearrangement joins TRBV3-1 to TRBJ2-7; weak D call: TRBD2 (5 bases). In germline, CDR1 is LGHDT, CDR2 YNNKEL (reference sequence). Trimming took 3 bases from V and 7 from J, leaving 10 bases between them. This CDR3 has 12 amino acids. For the CDR3, the DNA is TGTGCCAGCAGCCATCGGTCGGGGGAGCAGTACTTC. It is translated as CASSHRSGEQYF.

The chain employs TRBV20-1 and TRBJ2-7; possibly TRBD1 for D (5 bases). The V end lost 3 bases, the J end lost 0 bases, and 9 bases lay between the germline ends. Looked up from germline, CDR1 is DFQATT and CDR2 is SNEGSKA (reference sequence). This CDR3 is built from 13 residues. The CDR3 region is CSARQQDSYEQYF. The CDR3 DNA is TGCAGTGCTAGGCAACAGGACTCCTACGAGCAGTACTTC.

This clonotype occurred many times. The rearrangement links TRBV6-1 to TRBJ2-7; weak D call: TRBD2 (6 bases). The germline V gene encodes CDR1 MNHNS and CDR2 SASEGT. The ends were cut back, 6 bases at V and 2 bases at J, with 17 bases in the middle. The length of the CDR3 is 15 residues. The CDR3 reads CASRAGSLAAYEQYF. The CDR3 DNA sequence: TGTGCCAGCAGGGCGGGATCATTAGCGGCCTACGAGCAGTACTTC.

At least ten counts were recorded for this clonotype. V and J are TRBV4-1 and TRBJ2-2, with 9 positions matching TRBD2. This CDR3 has 19 amino acids. Germline CDR1 and CDR2: MGHRA and YSYEKL. After removal of 5 bases from V and 0 bases from J, the junction contained 13 bases not matched to a gene. The CDR3 bases are TGCGCCAGCAGCACCGACCCAGGTCTAGCGGGAACGAACACCGGGGAGCTGTTTTTT. Amino acids: CASSTDPGLAGTNTGELFF.

This sequence joins TRBV6-1 and TRBJ2-4; D might be TRBD2 (5 bases). Trimming removed 2 bases at V and 11 bases at J, with 7 bases between. The germline V gene has CDR1 MNHNS and CDR2 SASEGT. The CDR3 has 11 amino acids. The DNA of the CDR3 is TGTGCCAGCAGTGAAATGGGAGTTCAGTACTTC. Its translation is CASSEMGVQYF.

This clonotype occurred many times. The CDR3 here is CSVKRGGGEQETQYF. The CDR3 region has the DNA TGCAGCGTTAAGCGGGGGGGCGGGGAGCAAGAGACCCAGTACTTC. The chain links TRBV29-1 to TRBJ2-5, with 10 nucleotides matching TRBD2. From germline, CDR1 is SQVTM and CDR2 ANQGSEA. The CDR3 contains 15 residues. Trimming at V came to 5 bases and at J to 2 bases, leaving 8 bases not matched to a gene.